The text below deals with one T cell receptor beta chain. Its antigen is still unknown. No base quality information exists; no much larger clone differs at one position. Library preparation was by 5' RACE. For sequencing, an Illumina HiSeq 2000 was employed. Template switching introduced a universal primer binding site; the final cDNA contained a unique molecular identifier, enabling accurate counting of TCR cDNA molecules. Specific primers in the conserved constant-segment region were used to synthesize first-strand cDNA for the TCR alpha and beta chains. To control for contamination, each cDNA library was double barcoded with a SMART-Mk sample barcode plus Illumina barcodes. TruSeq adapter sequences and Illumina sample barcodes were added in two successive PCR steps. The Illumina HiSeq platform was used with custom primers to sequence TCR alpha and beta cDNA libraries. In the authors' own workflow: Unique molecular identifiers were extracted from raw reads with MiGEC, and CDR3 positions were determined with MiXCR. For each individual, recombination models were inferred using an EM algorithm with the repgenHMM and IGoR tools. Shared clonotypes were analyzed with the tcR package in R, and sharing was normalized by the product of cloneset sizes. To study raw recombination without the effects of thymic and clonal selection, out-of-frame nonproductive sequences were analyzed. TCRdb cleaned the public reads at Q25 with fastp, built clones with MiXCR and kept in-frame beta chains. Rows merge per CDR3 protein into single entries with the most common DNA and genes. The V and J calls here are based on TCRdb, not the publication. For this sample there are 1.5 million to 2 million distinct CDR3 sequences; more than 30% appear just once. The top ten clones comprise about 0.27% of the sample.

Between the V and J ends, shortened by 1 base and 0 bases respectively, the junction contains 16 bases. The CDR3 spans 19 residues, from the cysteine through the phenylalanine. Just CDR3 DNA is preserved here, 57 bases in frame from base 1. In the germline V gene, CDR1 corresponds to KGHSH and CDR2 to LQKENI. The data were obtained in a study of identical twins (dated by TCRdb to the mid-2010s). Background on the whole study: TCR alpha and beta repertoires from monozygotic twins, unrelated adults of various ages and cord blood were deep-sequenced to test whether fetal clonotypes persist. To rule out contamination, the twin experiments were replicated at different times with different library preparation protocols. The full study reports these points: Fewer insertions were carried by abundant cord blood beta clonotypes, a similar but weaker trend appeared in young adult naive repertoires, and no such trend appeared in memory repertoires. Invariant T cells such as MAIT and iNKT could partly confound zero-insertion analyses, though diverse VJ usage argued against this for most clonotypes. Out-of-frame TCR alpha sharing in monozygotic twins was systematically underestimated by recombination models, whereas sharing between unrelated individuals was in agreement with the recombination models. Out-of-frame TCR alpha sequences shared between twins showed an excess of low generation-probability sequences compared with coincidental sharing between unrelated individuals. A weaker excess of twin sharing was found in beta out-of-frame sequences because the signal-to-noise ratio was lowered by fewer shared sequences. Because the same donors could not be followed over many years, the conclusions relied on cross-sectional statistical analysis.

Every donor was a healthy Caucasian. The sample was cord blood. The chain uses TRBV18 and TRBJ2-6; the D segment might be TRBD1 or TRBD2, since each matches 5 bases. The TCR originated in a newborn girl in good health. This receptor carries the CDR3 CASSPLGAPLGSGANVLTF. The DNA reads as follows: TGTGCCAGCTCACCACTCGGGGCCCCTTTGGGCTCTGGGGCCAACGTCCTGACTTTC.